This TCR beta chain was identified in a study of blood T cells in healthy people across ages. There were at least 5.5 micrograms of total RNA extracted from every sample. The ends lost 4 bases at V and 9 bases at J; junction bases unmatched: 9. The germline V gene has CDR1 SGHAT and CDR2 FQNNGV. This CDR3 comprises 14 residues. This clonotype has only a few counts. A sample-barcoded 5' primer and a J-beta primer mix were used in a second PCR of roughly 7 to 11 cycles. All samples yielded 3 million or more CDR3-containing paired-end reads. Using its own MiXCR run on the 5' RACE reads, TCRdb lists one record per CDR3 protein. The table has around 1.5 million distinct CDR3 sequences, roughly 45% seen once.

The receptor was derived from a woman under 30 in good health. The chain joins TRBV11-2 to TRBJ2-3, with 8 bases that match TRBD2. What was sequenced was blood. CDR3 sequence reads: CASSSVAGTRTQYF. In nucleotides, the CDR3 is TGTGCCAGCAGCTCGGTAGCGGGAACCCGGACGCAGTATTTT.